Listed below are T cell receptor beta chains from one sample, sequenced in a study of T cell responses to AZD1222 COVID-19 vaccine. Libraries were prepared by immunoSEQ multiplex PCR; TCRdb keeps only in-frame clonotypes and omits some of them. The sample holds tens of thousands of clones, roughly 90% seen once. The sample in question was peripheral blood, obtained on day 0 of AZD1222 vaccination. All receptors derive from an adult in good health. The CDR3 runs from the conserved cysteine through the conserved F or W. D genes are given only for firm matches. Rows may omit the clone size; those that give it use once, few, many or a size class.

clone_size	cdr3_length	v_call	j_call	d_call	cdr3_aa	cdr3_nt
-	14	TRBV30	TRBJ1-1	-	CAWRLGAANSRAFF	TGTGCCTGGAGACTGGGGGCAGCCAACTCTAGAGCTTTCTTT
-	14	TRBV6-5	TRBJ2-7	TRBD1	CAITRDSPNYEQYF	TGTGCCATCACGAGGGACAGTCCTAACTACGAGCAGTACTTC
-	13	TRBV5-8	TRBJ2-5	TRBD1	CASSLRTGETQYF	TGTGCCAGCAGCCTGAGGACAGGGGAGACCCAGTACTTC
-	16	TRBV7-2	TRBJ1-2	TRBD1	CASSSYRDRGANGYTF	TGTGCCAGCAGCTCCTACCGGGACAGGGGGGCGAATGGCTACACCTTC
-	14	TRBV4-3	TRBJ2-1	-	CASSQDTGRREQFF	TGCGCCAGCAGCCAAGATACGGGGAGGAGAGAGCAGTTCTTC
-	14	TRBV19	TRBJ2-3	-	CASSKGSSTDTQYF	TGTGCCAGTTCGAAGGGTTCCAGCACAGATACGCAGTATTTT
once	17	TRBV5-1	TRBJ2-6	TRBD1	CASSPTGTGIGANVLTF	TGCGCCAGCAGCCCGACCGGGACAGGGATAGGGGCCAACGTCCTGACTTTC
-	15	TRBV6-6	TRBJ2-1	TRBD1	CASSYPGQGGNEQFF	TGTGCCAGCAGTTACCCGGGACAGGGGGGCAATGAGCAGTTCTTC
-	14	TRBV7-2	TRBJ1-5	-	CASRSLGAYQPQHF	TGTGCCAGCAGATCGCTCGGGGCATATCAGCCCCAGCATTTT
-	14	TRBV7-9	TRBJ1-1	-	CASSLFSGVTEAFF	TGTGCCAGCAGCTTATTTAGCGGGGTCACTGAAGCTTTCTTT
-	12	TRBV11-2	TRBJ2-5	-	CASSGASETQYF	TGTGCCAGCAGCGGGGCATCTGAGACCCAGTACTTC
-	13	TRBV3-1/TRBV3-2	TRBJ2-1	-	CASSQDMYNEQFF	TGTGCCAGCAGCCAAGATATGTACAATGAGCAGTTCTTC
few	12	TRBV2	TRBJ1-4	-	CASRRTNEKLFF	TGTGCCAGCAGGCGAACTAATGAAAAACTGTTTTTT
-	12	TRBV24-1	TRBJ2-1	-	CATSDWRDEQFF	TGTGCCACCAGTGATTGGAGGGATGAGCAGTTCTTC
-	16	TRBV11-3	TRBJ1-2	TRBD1	CASSLRIGTGKRGYTF	TGTGCCAGCAGCCTGCGAATTGGGACAGGGAAGCGTGGCTACACCTTC
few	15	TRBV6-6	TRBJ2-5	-	CASSYPPGAEETQYF	TGTGCCAGCAGTTACCCCCCGGGGGCCGAGGAGACCCAGTACTTC
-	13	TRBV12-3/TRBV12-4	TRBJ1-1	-	CASSAPGGTEAFF	TGTGCCAGCAGCGCCCCGGGGGGCACTGAAGCTTTCTTT
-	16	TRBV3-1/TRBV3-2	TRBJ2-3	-	CASSYGPGGRTDTQYF	TGTGCCAGCAGCTACGGACCCGGAGGCCGCACAGATACGCAGTATTTT
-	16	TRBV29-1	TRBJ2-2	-	CSCTGPRFANTGELFF	TGCAGCTGTACAGGGCCTCGGTTCGCGAACACCGGGGAGCTGTTTTTT
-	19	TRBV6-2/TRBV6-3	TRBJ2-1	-	CASSQTPGLSSKSYNEQFF	TGTGCCAGCAGTCAAACCCCGGGACTCTCCTCCAAGTCCTACAATGAGCAGTTCTTC
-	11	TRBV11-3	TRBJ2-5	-	CASSSSKTQYF	TGTGCCAGCAGCTCCAGCAAGACCCAGTACTTC
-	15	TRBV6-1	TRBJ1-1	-	CASSEGIKMNTEAFF	TGTGCCAGCAGTGAGGGTATTAAGATGAACACTGAAGCTTTCTTT
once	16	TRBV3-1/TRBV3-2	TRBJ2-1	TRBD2	CASSLGHGGGADEQFF	TGTGCCAGCAGCCTGGGGCATGGCGGGGGGGCCGATGAGCAGTTCTTC
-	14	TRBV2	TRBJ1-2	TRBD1	CASSDRTGGHGYTF	TGTGCCAGCAGTGACAGGACAGGGGGCCATGGCTACACCTTC
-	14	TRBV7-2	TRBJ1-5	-	CASSRAGVNQPQHF	TGTGCCAGCAGCCGGGCAGGGGTCAATCAGCCCCAGCATTTT
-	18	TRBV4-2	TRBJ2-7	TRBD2	CASSQLLAGSLSSYEQYF	TGTGCCAGCAGCCAATTACTAGCGGGTTCCCTCAGCTCCTACGAGCAGTACTTC
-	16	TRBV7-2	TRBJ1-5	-	CASSLVGLGGNQPQHF	TGTGCCAGCAGCTTAGTGGGGCTGGGTGGCAATCAGCCCCAGCATTTT
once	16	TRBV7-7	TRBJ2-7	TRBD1	CASSWDRGQGTYEQYF	TGTGCCAGCAGCTGGGACAGAGGACAGGGGACCTACGAGCAGTACTTC
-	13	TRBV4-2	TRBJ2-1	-	CASSQDNWDEQFF	TGTGCCAGCAGCCAAGATAATTGGGATGAGCAGTTCTTC
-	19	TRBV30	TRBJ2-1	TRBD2	CAWSALGLAGNSSYNEQFF	TGTGCCTGGAGTGCCCTGGGACTAGCGGGGAACAGCTCCTACAATGAGCAGTTCTTC
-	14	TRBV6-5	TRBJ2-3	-	CASSSGGATDTQYF	TGTGCCAGCAGTTCGGGCGGGGCCACAGATACGCAGTATTTT
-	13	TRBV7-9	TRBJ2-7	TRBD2	CASTRTSGEGQYF	TGTGCCAGCACGCGGACTAGCGGGGAGGGGCAGTACTTC
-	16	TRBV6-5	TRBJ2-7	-	CASSYSILQVREEQYF	TGTGCCAGCAGTTACTCGATCCTCCAAGTCCGTGAGGAGCAGTACTTC
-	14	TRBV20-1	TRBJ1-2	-	CSASLQVANYGYTF	TGCAGTGCTAGTCTACAGGTTGCTAACTATGGCTACACCTTC
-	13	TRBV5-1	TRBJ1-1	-	CASSLRGSTEAFF	TGCGCCAGCAGCTTGCGGGGGAGCACTGAAGCTTTCTTT
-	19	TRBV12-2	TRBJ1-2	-	CASRLEESLRTGGNYGYTF	TGTGCAAGTCGCTTAGAAGAGAGTTTACGGACAGGGGGCAACTATGGCTACACCTTC
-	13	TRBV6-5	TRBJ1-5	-	CATSDQVHQPQHF	TGTGCCACGTCCGATCAGGTGCATCAGCCCCAGCATTTT
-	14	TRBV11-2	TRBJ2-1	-	CASSPSLRGNEQFF	TGTGCCAGCAGCCCGTCCTTGAGGGGCAATGAGCAGTTCTTC
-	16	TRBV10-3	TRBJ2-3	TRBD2	CAITEFTSASTDTQYF	TGTGCCATCACTGAATTCACTAGCGCCTCCACAGATACGCAGTATTTT
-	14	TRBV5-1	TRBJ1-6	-	CASSLVSGESPLHF	TGCGCCAGCAGCTTGGTATCAGGGGAATCACCCCTCCACTTT
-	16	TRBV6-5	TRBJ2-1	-	CASSYFTGTLNNEQFF	TGTGCCAGCAGTTATTTTACCGGGACTCTGAACAATGAGCAGTTCTTC
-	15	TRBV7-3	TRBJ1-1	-	CASSLTQGLNTEAFF	TGTGCCAGCAGCTTAACCCAAGGACTGAACACTGAAGCTTTCTTT
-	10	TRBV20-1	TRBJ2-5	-	CSAGEETQYF	TGCAGTGCTGGAGAAGAGACCCAGTACTTC
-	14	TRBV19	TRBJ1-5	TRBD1	CASSIRTGDQPQHF	TGTGCCAGTAGTATAAGGACAGGGGATCAGCCCCAGCATTTT
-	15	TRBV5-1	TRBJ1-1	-	CASSLGGLSNTEAFF	TGCGCCAGCAGCTTGGGGGGCCTGTCGAACACTGAAGCTTTCTTT
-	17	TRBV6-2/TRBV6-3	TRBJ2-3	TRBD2	CASSYRGESGPTDTQYF	TGTGCCAGCAGTTACCGGGGGGAAAGCGGCCCCACAGATACGCAGTATTTT
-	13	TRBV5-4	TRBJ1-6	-	CASSLVGESPLHF	TGTGCCAGCAGCTTGGTGGGGGAATCGCCCCTCCACTTT